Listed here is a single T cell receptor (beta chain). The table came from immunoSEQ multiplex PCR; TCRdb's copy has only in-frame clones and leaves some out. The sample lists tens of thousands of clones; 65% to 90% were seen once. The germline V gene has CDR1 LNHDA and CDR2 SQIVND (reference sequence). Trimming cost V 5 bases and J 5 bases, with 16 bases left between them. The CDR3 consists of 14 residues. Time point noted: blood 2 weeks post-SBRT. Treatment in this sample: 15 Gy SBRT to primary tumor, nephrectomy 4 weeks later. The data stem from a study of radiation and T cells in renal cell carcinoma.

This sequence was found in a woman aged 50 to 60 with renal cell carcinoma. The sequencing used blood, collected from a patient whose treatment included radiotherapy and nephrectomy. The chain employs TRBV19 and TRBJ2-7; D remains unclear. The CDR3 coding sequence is TGTGCCAGTAGTCCTCGACCCTTTGGAGACGAGCAGTACTTC. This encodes CASSPRPFGDEQYF.